This T cell receptor (beta chain) is from a study of OX40 agonist ivuxolimab in advanced cancers. Study-wide background: Patients were roughly 83% male with ages roughly 20 to 90, mean approximately 55.

Data came from immunoSEQ multiplex PCR; TCRdb stores just in-frame clones and leaves some out. The sample shows some 100,000 clones, less than 85% of them seen only once. The study's findings and limits: Expanded peripheral T cell antigen specificity was not determined.

The CDR3 runs 13 residues. Germline-derived CDR1 and CDR2 are SGHTS and YDEGEE. Trimming took off 4 bases at V and 4 bases at J, with 11 bases between the two ends. Remarks on this clone: The target antigen is unknown.

The chain carries TRBV5-8 and TRBJ1-2, with unresolved D. This receptor was taken from an adult with an advanced solid tumor such as melanoma, head and neck, liver or kidney cancer. The sequencing used CD4+ or CD8+ T cells sorted from blood, collected in a trial of the OX40 agonist ivuxolimab. The CDR3 region is CASSPGPGYGYTF. The CDR3 bases are TGTGCCAGCAGCCCAGGACCTGGCTATGGCTACACCTTC.